A selection of T cell receptor beta chains follows, all from one sample in a study of identical twins. In TCRdb, the 5' RACE reads were re-called with MiXCR into one record per CDR3 protein. The sample contains approximately 1.8 million distinct CDR3 sequences, 25% to 35% of which appear only once. Sequenced: cord blood. The receptor source for this set is a newborn girl in good health. CDR3s leave out the opening cysteine and the closing phenylalanine or tryptophan. The order of the fields is clone size, V gene, CDR3 protein. Only part of the rows carry a size: once, few, many, or a class if the clone is expanded.

>NA|TRBV28
ASSLEQGPYNEQF
>NA|TRBV20-1
SARSTSGRAYEQY
>few|TRBV6-4
ASSDTGGVSYEQY
>many|TRBV10-1
ASSEGLNNEQF
>NA|TRBV20-1
SAPQREFSNQPQH
>many|TRBV6-5
ASSTRTSGGSYNEQF
>NA|TRBV10-3
AISARTGLGTEAF
>NA|TRBV2
ASRSGSGTGELF
>NA|TRBV10-3
AISPSPGQGTSPLH
>few|TRBV6-5
ASSYSGRGMGGYT
>NA|TRBV20-1
SARDEQARQETQY
>NA|TRBV16
ASSQSMGGKETQY
>NA|TRBV6-6
ASSYSTGPQH
>NA|TRBV5-1
ASSPSRASTDTQY
>NA|TRBV20-1
SARSQGALFNQPQH
>NA|TRBV2
ASRGLGDTGELF
>NA|TRBV7-8
ASSSMSLILAGGNTGELF